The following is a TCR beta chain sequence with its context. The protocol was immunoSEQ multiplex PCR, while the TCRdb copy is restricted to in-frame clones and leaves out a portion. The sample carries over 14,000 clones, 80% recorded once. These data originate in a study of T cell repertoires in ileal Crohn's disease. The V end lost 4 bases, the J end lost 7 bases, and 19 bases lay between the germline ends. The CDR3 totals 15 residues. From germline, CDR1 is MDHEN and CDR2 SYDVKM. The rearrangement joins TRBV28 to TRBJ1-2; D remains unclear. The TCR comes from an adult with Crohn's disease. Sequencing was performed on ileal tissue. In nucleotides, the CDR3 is TGTGCCAGCAGTTCAGAGCGAGGTGCGATGGGTGGCTACACCTTC. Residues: CASSSERGAMGGYTF.